This entry concerns a single TCR beta chain. Its specificity is not known. This sample is drawn from a study of human T cells and chemical hapten exposure. Germline V gene sequence: CDR1 DFQATT, CDR2 SNEGSKA (reference sequence). Between the trimmed V and J ends, which lost 3 bases and 0 bases, there was a span of 12 bases. This CDR3 comprises 14 residues. Authors' methods: A per-sample median of approximately 87,000 TCRs was observed, with counts ranging from roughly 20,000 to 690,600. One entry per CDR3 protein, called by TCRdb with MiXCR from the RACE reads. V and J calls and clone size were set by TCRdb, not the authors. Here the sample spans about 42,000 distinct CDR3 sequences, roughly 10% being singletons. General study points: In comparison with controls, expanded TCRs gave rise to a significantly larger number of large CDR3 similarity clusters. Counts of expanded TCRs (at PT1) showed a positive correlation with patch test score. Donors had alopecia, so their immune response may differ from healthy people's.

Stated time point: patch test 2, 6 weeks after DPC sensitization. Sample treatment: therapeutic diphenylcyclopropenone sensitization with weekly scalp DPC. The study extracted total RNA from unfractionated whole blood. This TCR derives from a woman in her 30s with alopecia areata. Some clones in this sample may be carry-over from other donors' samples. Sequencing was performed on whole blood, taken in connection with sensitization to the hapten diphenylcyclopropenone (DPC). The rearrangement joins TRBV20-1 to TRBJ2-7; D ambiguous. CDR3 in amino acids: CSASRISSSYEQYF. The CDR3 region has the DNA TGCAGTGCTAGTAGGATTTCTAGCTCCTACGAGCAGTACTTC.